Described below is a single T cell receptor (beta chain) sequence and its context. Antigen unknown. This specimen belongs to a study of cytomegalovirus exposure and HLA in healthy donors. Across the study: Among the approximately 400 genotyped donors, over 70% were placed in the Caucasian-associated ancestry cluster. General study findings and limits: Previously analyzed data showed that most TCR beta V segments were productive at a frequency of about 87% or about 30%. The authors enumerated 180 or so TCR beta chains as linked to cytomegalovirus. Analysis was carried out at a later point, and it linked a missense DCLRE1C variant to TCR beta V- and J-gene trimming.

PCR employed 60 Vbeta and 13 Jbeta primers. Sequencing used immunoSEQ multiplex PCR; TCRdb keeps in-frame clones, though not all of them. The sample lists around 97,000 clones, almost 80% occurring once. In germline, CDR1 is SGHAT, CDR2 FQDESV (reference sequence). V was pared by 2 bases and J by 5 bases, with 5 bases of the junction left unmatched. The length of the CDR3 is 15 residues. This chain joins TRBV11-1 and TRBJ1-4, with 7 positions matching TRBD1. The source of this sequence is a man aged 45-60 years in good health and CMV-seropositive. Sequences were obtained from PBMCs. The CDR3 coding sequence is TGTGCCAGCAGCTTATCAACAGGGGAGAATGAAAAACTGTTTTTT. It yields the protein CASSLSTGENEKLFF.